What follows are 8 T cell receptor beta chains derived from one specimen sequenced in a study of control samples from healthy donors and cancer patients. Profiling relied on immunoSEQ multiplex PCR, and the TCRdb table lists in-frame clones only, not all of them. The table shows roughly 370,000 clones, with about nine tenths occurring only once. Material for sequencing was PBMCs. The origin of the receptors is a man in his forties with head and neck cancer.

This rearrangement joins TRBV5-8 to TRBJ2-7; D unclear. This CDR3 region has 15 residues. The germline gives CDR1 SGHTS, CDR2 YDEGEE. The V end lost 4 bases, the J end lost 2 bases, and 16 bases lay between the germline ends. CDR3 coding DNA: TGTGCCAGCAGCCCCACGGGCCTCCCCCCCTACGAGCAGTACTTC. Protein: CASSPTGLPPYEQYF.

V and J are TRBV6-6 and TRBJ1-2; 7 nucleotides agree with TRBD1. V was clipped by 6 bases and J by 5 bases; unmatched bases: 24. The germline CDR1 and CDR2 sequences are MNHNY and SVGAGI (reference sequence). This CDR3 has 19 residues. DNA for the CDR3: TGTGCCAGCAGCTCTCGGGGGGGACAGAGACTTCCCGGTGAATATGGCTACACCTTC. Translated, it gives CASSSRGGQRLPGEYGYTF.

The V and J genes are TRBV3-1 (or the pseudogene TRBV3-2) and TRBJ2-3; 7 nucleotides agree with TRBD1. V was clipped by 4 bases and J by 11 bases; unmatched bases: 15. CDR3 length: 15 amino acids. Germline CDR1 and CDR2: LGHDT and YNNKEL (reference sequence). CDR3 protein: CASSLTSRQGSGQYF. CDR3 DNA sequence: TGTGCCAGCAGCCTGACCTCAAGACAGGGCTCGGGGCAGTATTTT.

The V and J genes are TRBV6-5 and TRBJ2-7, with no clear D. V shed 10 bases and J shed 4 bases, with 14 bases lying between them. Germline V gene sequence: CDR1 MNHEY, CDR2 SVGAGI. The CDR3 has 12 residues. CDR3 region: CATTTPAYEQYF. CDR3 bases: TGTGCCACCACCACACCAGCGTACGAGCAGTACTTC.

As concerns this clone: Without the conserved terminal phenylalanine or tryptophan, this CDR3 likely stems from a read error. Because the CDR3's place on the DNA is in doubt, the DNA is left out and the CDR3 is given as listed by TCRdb. V is TRBV6-2 or TRBV6-3 and J is TRBJ1-1; the D call in the table, TRBD1, was not verified against the DNA. Germline CDR1 MNHEY, CDR2 SVGEGT. 12 amino acids form the CDR3, both terminal residues included. The CDR3 spells CASSSRTGASGS.

The chain combines TRBV5-1 with TRBJ1-6; D call uncertain. Germline CDR1 is SGHRS and CDR2 is YFSETQ. The CDR3 contains 14 residues. V was clipped by 3 bases and J by 7 bases, with 11 bases between them. The CDR3 is CASSSAARNSPLHF. CDR3 DNA sequence: TGCGCCAGCAGCTCGGCTGCAAGGAATTCACCCCTCCACTTT.

This clone has only one observation. V usage is TRBV27 and J usage is TRBJ2-2, with D tentatively TRBD1 (5 bases). The V gene lost 6 bases and the J gene lost 0 bases, with 11 bases spanning the gap. From germline, CDR1 is MNHEY and CDR2 SMNVEV (reference sequence). The CDR3 is 15 amino acids. CDR3 coding DNA: TGTGCCAGCAGCCCCTTGACAGCGAACACCGGGGAGCTGTTTTTT. It codes for CASSPLTANTGELFF.

The chain combines TRBV10-3 with TRBJ2-7; 7 bases agree with TRBD2. Germline V gives CDR1 ENHRY, CDR2 SYGVKD. This CDR3 is built from 12 residues. V lost 11 bases, J lost 6 bases, and 10 bases stayed unmatched. The CDR3 coding sequence is TGTGCCTCGGGGGGTAATGGGGGCGAGCAGTACTTC. It specifies CASGGNGGEQYF.